This T cell receptor beta chain was sequenced during a study of molecular identifiers for immune sequencing clone quantification. In TCRdb, the PCR reads were re-called with MiXCR into one record per CDR3 protein. Here the sample spans hundreds of thousands of distinct CDR3 sequences, roughly a fifth being singletons. Many counts were recorded for this clonotype. The germline V and J ends were trimmed by 6 bases and 4 bases, with 13 bases remaining between them. The germline V gene has CDR1 MNHEY and CDR2 SMNVEV (reference sequence). This CDR3 spans 13 amino acids. The sample taken for sequencing was naive CD8+ T cells from blood, with Jurkat cell RNA spiked in. Subset given: FACS-sorted CD8+CD4-CCR7+CD45RA+ naive T cells. The V call is TRBV27, the J call TRBJ2-7; no clear D gene. This receptor was obtained from a human donor in good health. Some libraries in this study had Jurkat cell RNA spiked in. As DNA, the CDR3 is TGTGCCAGCAGCCCCGCCTACGGATACGAGCAGTACTTC. It translates to CASSPAYGYEQYF.